The following is a TCR beta chain sequence with its context. Its matching antigen is unknown. Germline lookup yields CDR1 PRHDT and CDR2 FYEKMQ (reference sequence). The length of the CDR3 is 14 residues. V dropped 6 bases and J dropped 1 base, with 10 bases sitting between them. This specimen comes from a study of graft-versus-host responses after intestinal transplantation. Study-wide points: High graft-versus-host to host-versus-graft clonal ratios were found in allografts of patients who had graft-donor T cell macrochimerism.

Assay used: immunoSEQ multiplex PCR; TCRdb lists only in-frame clones, some missing. The sample consists of around 130,000 clones, just over 90% of them appearing once. This TCR was sampled from a human donor who received an intestinal transplant. The J gene is TRBJ1-3, the V gene TRBV13, with D perhaps TRBD1 (6 bases). The sample here was unstimulated CD4+ T cells sorted from spleen or lymph node cells, taken before intestinal transplant. CDR3 sequence reads: CASSRDRSGNTIYF. In DNA, the CDR3 is TGTGCCAGCAGTAGAGACAGGTCTGGAAACACCATATATTTT.